This TCR beta chain derives from a study of a mutant IDH1 vaccine in newly diagnosed glioma. Background on the study: Patients arrived already treated with radiotherapy, temozolomide, or both, most having had both.

Concerning this clone: Its matching antigen is unknown.

The table came from immunoSEQ multiplex PCR; TCRdb's copy has only in-frame clones and leaves some out. The data show roughly 42,000 clones, with approximately 85% seen just once and around 1.7% held by the top ten. The time point: week 5, during vaccination. Every vaccination contained 300 ug of the mutant IDH1 20-mer peptide and was paired with topical imiquimod. Astrocytomas that were new, WHO grade 3 or 4, IDH1-mutant and ATRX-lost were present in the donors. V lost 4 bases to trimming and J lost 8 bases; unmatched junction nucleotides: 10. This CDR3 is 15 amino acids long. Germline CDR1 MNHEY, CDR2 SVGAGI.

The sequence came from a man in his forties or fifties with glioma. The chain couples TRBV6-5 to TRBJ2-1, with TRBD2 identical over 8 bases. Sequencing used PBMCs, obtained from a glioma patient whose treatment included an IDH1 peptide vaccine. CDR3 sequence reads: CASSSRTSRRDEQFF. The DNA for the CDR3 is TGTGCCAGCAGTTCCCGGACTAGCCGCAGGGATGAGCAGTTCTTC.